One T cell receptor (beta chain) is described in this entry. Its antigen remains unidentified. CDR3 and TCR beta VDJ profiling relied on genomic DNA as the template. MiXCR was run by TCRdb on the reads, yielding one entry per CDR3 protein. The profile shows around 230,000 distinct CDR3 sequences, 60% to 65% of them singletons. These data belong to a study of CD8+CD57+ T cells in acquired aplastic anemia. Study information: Yields of DNA that came from sorted CD4+ and CD8+ cells averaged about 3 ug. For CD4+ cells, healthy donors had an average of roughly 9.8 million reads. The study, taken as a whole, reports: In CD8+ cells, Simpson's diversity showed no significant difference between patients and controls. Common to patients and controls were 25 to 30 CD8+ CDR3 sequences.

Trimming shortened V by 5 bases and J by 3 bases, and 20 bases separated the two germline ends. The CDR3 extends over 15 amino acids. Germline lookup yields CDR1 DFQATT and CDR2 SNEGSKA (reference sequence). This rearrangement joins TRBV20-1 to TRBJ2-7; no clear D. Sequenced input: sorted CD4+, CD8+, or CD8+CD57+ T cells (not recorded which) from PBMCs. The sequence was obtained from a human donor in good health. As DNA, the CDR3 is TGCAGTGCTCGGGCCGTGGTGGAGAGCTACTACGAGCAGTACTTC. Translating it yields CSARAVVESYYEQYF.